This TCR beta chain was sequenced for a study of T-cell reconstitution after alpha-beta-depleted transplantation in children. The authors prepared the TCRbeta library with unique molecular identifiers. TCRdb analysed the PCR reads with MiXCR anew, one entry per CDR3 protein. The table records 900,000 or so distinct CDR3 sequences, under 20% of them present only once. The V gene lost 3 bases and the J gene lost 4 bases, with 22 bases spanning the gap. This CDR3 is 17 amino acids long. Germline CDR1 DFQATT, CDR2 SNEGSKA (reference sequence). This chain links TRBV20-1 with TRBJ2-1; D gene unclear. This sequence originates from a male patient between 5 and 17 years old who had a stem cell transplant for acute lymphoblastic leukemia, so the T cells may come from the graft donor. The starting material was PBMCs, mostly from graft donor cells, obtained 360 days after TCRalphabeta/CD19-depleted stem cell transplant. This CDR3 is CSASHYFPRATYNEQFF. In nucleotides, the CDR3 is TGCAGTGCTAGTCACTACTTTCCTAGGGCCACATACAATGAGCAGTTCTTC.